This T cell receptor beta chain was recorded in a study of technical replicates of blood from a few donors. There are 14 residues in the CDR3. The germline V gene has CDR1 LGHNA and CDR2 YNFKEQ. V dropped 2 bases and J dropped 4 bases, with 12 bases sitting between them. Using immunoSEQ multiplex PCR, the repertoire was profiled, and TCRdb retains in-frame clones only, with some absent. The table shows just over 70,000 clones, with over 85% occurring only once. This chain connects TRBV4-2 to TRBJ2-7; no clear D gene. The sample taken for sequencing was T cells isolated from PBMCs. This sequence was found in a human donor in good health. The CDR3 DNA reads TGTGCCAGCAGCCAATATGGCGGTGGTTACGAGCAGTACTTC. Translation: CASSQYGGGYEQYF.